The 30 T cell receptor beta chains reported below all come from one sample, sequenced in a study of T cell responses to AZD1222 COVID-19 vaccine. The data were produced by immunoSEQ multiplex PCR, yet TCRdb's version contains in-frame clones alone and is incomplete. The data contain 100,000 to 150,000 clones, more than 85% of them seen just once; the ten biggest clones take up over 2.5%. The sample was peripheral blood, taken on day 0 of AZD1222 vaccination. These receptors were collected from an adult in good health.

CDR3 nucleotide sequence: TGTGCCAGCAGTCCAGGGACGGCCGCAGGAAACACCATATATTTT. The encoded protein is CASSPGTAAGNTIYF. The chain uses TRBV27 and TRBJ1-3; D perhaps matches TRBD1 (5 bases). V was cut by 5 bases and J by 4 bases, with 15 bases left in between. The CDR3 sequence is 15 residues long. CDR1 and CDR2 from the germline V gene are MNHEY and SMNVEV (reference sequence).

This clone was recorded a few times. The CDR3 here is CSVGQGGYEQYF. CDR3 nucleotide sequence: TGCAGCGTTGGACAGGGGGGCTACGAGCAGTACTTC. The rearrangement uses TRBV29-1 and TRBJ2-7; 9 bases map to TRBD1. Germline V gene sequence: CDR1 SQVTM, CDR2 ANQGSEA. The CDR3 has 12 residues. Trimming cost V 4 bases and J 3 bases; bases outside gene matches: 1.

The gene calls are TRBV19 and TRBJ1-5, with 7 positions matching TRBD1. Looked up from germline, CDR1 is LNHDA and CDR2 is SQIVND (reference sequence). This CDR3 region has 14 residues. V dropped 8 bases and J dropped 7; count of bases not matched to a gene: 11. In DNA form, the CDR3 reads TGTGCCAGTTTTCAGGGGGGGTTGACGCAGCCCCAGCATTTT. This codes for CASFQGGLTQPQHF.

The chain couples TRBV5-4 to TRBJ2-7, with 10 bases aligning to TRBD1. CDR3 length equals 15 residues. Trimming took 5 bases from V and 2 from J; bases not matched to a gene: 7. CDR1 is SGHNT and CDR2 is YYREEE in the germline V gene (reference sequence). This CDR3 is CASRETGGAPYEQYF. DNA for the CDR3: TGTGCCAGCAGGGAGACAGGGGGCGCACCCTACGAGCAGTACTTC.

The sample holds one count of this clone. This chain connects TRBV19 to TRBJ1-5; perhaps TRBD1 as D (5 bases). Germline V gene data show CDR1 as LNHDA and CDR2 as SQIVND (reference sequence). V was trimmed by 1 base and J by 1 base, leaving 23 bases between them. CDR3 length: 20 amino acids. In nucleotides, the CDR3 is TGTGCCAGTAGTATAGCTTTTTTGGGCAGGGTGGTGGACAGCAATCAGCCCCAGCATTTT. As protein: CASSIAFLGRVVDSNQPQHF.

The CDR3 coding sequence is TGTGCCAGCAGCCAAAATCCCGGTTTGGGACTAGGTCCCTACAATGAGCAGTTCTTC. Its translation: CASSQNPGLGLGPYNEQFF. The chain recombines TRBV4-2 with TRBJ2-1; 8 bases agree with TRBD2. Germline V gene lookup returns CDR1 LGHNA and CDR2 YNFKEQ. The length of the CDR3 is 19 residues. Losses at the gene ends were 2 bases for V and 2 bases for J; bases not matched to a gene: 14.

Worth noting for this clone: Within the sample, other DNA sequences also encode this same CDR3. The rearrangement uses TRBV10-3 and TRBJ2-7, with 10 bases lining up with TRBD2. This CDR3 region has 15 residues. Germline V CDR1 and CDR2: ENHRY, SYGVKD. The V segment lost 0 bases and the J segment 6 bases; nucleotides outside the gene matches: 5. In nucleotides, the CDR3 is TGTGCCATCAGTGAGTCGAGGCTAGCGGGAGCCGAGCAGTACTTC. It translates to CAISESRLAGAEQYF.

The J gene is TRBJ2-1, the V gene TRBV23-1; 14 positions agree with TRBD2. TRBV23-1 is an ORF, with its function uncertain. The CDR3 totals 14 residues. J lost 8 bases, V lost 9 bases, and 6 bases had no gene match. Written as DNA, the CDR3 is TGCGCCAGAGGGACTAGCGGGAGTCGCGATGAGCAGTTCTTC. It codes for CARGTSGSRDEQFF.

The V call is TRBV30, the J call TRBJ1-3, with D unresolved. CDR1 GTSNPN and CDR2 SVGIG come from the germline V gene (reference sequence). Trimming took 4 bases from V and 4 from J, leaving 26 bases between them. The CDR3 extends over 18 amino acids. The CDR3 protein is CAWTPPDGTTAGGNTIYF. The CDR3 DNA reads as TGTGCCTGGACCCCCCCGGACGGTACAACAGCGGGAGGAAACACCATATATTTT.

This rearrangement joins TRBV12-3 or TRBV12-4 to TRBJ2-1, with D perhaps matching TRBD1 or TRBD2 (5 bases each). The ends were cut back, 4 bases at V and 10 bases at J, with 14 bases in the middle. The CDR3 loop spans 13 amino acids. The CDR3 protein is CASSWGPDGEQFF. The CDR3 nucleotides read TGTGCCAGCAGTTGGGGACCCGACGGAGAGCAGTTCTTC.

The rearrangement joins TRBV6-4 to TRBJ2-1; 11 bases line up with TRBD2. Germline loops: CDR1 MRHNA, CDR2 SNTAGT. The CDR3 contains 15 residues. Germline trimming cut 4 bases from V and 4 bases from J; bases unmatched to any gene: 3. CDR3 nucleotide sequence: TGTGCCAGCAGTGTCGGGACTAGCGGTTACAATGAGCAGTTCTTC. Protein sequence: CASSVGTSGYNEQFF.

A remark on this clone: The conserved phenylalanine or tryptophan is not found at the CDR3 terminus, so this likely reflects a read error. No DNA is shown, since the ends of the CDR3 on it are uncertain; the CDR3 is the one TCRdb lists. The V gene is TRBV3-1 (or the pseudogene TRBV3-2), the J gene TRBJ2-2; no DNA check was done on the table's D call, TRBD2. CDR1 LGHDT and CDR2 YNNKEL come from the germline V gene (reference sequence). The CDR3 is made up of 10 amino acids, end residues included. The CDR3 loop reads CASSPVGPGR.

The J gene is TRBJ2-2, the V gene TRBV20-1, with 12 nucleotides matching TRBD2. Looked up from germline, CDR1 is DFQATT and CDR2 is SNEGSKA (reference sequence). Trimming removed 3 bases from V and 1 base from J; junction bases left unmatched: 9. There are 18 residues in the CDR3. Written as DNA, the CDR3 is TGCAGTGCTAGTTCCCCGACTAGCGGGAGTTTGAACACCGGGGAGCTGTTTTTT. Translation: CSASSPTSGSLNTGELFF.

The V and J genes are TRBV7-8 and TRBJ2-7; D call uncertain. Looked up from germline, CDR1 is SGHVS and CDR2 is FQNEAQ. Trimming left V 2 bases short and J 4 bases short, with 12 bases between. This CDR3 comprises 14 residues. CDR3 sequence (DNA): TGTGCCAGCAGCTTACCCGGCGCAGGATACGAGCAGTACTTC. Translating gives CASSLPGAGYEQYF.

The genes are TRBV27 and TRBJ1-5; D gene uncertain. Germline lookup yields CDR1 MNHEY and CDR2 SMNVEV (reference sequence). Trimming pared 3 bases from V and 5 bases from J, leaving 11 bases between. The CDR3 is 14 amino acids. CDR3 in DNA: TGTGCCAGCAGTTTCAGAGGGCCTGATCAGCCCCAGCATTTT. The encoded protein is CASSFRGPDQPQHF.

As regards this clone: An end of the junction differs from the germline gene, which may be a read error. The CDR3 spells CAWSVLISSQPQHF. In DNA form, the CDR3 reads TGTGCCTGGAGTGTACTGATCAGCAGTCAGCCCCAGCATTTT. This chain links TRBV30 with TRBJ1-5; D is unresolved. This CDR3 is 14 amino acids long. CDR1 GTSNPN and CDR2 SVGIG come from the germline V gene (reference sequence). Filled out from reference TRBV30 and TRBJ1-5, the complete variable domain reads SQTIHQWPATLVQPVGSPLSLECTVEGTSNPNLYWYRQAAGRGLQLLFYSVGIGQISSEVPQNLSASRPQDRQFILSSKKLLLSDSGFYLCAWSVLISSQPQHFGDGTRLSIL.

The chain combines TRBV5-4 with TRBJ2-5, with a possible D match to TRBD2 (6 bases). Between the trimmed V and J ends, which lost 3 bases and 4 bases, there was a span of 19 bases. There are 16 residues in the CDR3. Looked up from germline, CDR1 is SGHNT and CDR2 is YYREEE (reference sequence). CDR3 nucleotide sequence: TGTGCCAGCAGCTACCCGGGACTGGAGGGATTAGAGACCCAGTACTTC. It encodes CASSYPGLEGLETQYF.

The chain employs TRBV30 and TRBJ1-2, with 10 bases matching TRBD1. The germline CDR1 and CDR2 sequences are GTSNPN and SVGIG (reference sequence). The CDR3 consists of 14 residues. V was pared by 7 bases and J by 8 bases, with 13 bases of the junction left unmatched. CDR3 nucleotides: TGTGCCTCGTTATCGACCGGGACAGGGGTCGGCTACACCTTC. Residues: CASLSTGTGVGYTF.

The CDR3 reads CASTPGAEAFF. CDR3 coding DNA: TGTGCCAGCACCCCTGGGGCCGAAGCTTTCTTT. The chain joins TRBV12-3 or TRBV12-4 to TRBJ1-1; maybe TRBD1 (5 bases). V was pared by 7 bases and J by 8 bases, with 11 bases between. CDR3 size: 11 residues.

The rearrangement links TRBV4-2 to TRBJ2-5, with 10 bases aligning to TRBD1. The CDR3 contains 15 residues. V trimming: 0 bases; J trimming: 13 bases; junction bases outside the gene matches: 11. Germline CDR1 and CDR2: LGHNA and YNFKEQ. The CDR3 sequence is CASSQEGTGAAIRYF. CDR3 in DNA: TGTGCCAGCAGCCAAGAGGGGACAGGGGCCGCGATCCGGTACTTC.

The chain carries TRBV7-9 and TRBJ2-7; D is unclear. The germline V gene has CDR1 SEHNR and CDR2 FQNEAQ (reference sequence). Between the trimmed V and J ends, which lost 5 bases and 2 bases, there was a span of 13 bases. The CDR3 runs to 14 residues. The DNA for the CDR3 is TGTGCCAGCAGCCCGCGAACTGGAACCTACGAGCAGTACTTC. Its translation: CASSPRTGTYEQYF.

CDR3 DNA sequence: TGTGCCAGCAGCTTTGGCTTGGACAACTATGGCTACACCTTC. It is translated as CASSFGLDNYGYTF. The chain recombines TRBV7-9 with TRBJ1-2; D is unclear. CDR1 SEHNR and CDR2 FQNEAQ come from the germline V gene (reference sequence). This CDR3 spans 14 amino acids. V was trimmed by 3 bases and J by 2 bases, leaving 10 bases between them.

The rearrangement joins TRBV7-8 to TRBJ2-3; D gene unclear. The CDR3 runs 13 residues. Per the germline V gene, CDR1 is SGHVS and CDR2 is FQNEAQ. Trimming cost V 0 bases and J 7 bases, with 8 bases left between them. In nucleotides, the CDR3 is TGTGCCAGCAGCTTAGCGGGCTCCAATACGCAGTATTTT. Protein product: CASSLAGSNTQYF.

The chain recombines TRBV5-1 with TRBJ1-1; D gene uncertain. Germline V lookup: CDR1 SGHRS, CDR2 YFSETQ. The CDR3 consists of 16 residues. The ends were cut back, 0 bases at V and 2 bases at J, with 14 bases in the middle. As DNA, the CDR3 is TGCGCCAGCAGCTTGGTAGTGGGAGGCACTAACACTGAAGCTTTCTTT. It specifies CASSLVVGGTNTEAFF. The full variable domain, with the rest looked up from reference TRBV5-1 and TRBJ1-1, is KAGVTQTPRYLIKTRGQQVTLSCSPISGHRSVSWYQQTPGQGLQFLFEYFSETQRNKGNFPGRFSGRQFSNSRSEMNVSTLELGDSALYLCASSLVVGGTNTEAFFGQGTRLTVV.

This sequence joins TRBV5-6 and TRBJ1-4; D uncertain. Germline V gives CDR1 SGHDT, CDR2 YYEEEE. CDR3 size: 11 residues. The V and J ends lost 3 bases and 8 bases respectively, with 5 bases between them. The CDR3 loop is CASSSQEKLFF. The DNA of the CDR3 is TGTGCCAGCAGCTCACAGGAAAAACTGTTTTTT. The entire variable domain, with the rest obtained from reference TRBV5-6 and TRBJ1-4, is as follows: DAGVTQSPTHLIKTRGQQVTLRCSPKSGHDTVSWYQQALGQGPQFIFQYYEEEERQRGNFPDRFSGHQFPNYSSELNVNALLLGDSALYLCASSSQEKLFFGSGTQLSVL.

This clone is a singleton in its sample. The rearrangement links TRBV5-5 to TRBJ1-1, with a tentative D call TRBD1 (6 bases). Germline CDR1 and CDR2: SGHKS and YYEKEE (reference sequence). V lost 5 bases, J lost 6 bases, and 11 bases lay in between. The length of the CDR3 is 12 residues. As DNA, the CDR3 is TGTGCCAGCAGTTTCACAGGGTCTGAAGCTTTCTTT. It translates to CASSFTGSEAFF.

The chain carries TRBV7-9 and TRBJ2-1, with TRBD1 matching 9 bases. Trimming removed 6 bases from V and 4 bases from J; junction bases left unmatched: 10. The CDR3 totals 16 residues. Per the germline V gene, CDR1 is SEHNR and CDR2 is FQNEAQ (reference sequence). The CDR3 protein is CASSSARDRVYNEQFF. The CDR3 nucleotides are TGTGCCAGCAGTTCGGCCCGGGACAGGGTATACAATGAGCAGTTCTTC.

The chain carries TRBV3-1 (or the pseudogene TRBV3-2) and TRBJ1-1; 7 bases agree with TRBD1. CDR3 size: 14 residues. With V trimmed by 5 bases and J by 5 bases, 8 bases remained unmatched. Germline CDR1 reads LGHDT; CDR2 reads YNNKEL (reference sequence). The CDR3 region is CASSYDRVGTEAFF. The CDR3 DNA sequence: TGTGCCAGCAGCTACGACAGGGTTGGAACTGAAGCTTTCTTT.

CDR3 loop: CASAFAERTGAFF. The CDR3 nucleotides are TGTGCCAGCGCTTTCGCGGAGAGAACAGGGGCTTTCTTT. The V call is TRBV2, the J call TRBJ1-1, with D possibly TRBD1 on 6 matching bases. The germline CDR1 and CDR2 sequences are SNHLY and FYNNEI. V shed 8 bases and J shed 11 bases, with 21 bases lying between them. CDR3 length: 13 residues.

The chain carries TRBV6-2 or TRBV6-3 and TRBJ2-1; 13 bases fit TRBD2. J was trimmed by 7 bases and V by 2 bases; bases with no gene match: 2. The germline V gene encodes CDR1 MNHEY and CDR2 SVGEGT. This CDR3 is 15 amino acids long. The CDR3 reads CASSYVTSGGNEQFF. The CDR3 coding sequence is TGTGCCAGCAGTTACGTGACTAGCGGGGGGAATGAGCAGTTCTTC.